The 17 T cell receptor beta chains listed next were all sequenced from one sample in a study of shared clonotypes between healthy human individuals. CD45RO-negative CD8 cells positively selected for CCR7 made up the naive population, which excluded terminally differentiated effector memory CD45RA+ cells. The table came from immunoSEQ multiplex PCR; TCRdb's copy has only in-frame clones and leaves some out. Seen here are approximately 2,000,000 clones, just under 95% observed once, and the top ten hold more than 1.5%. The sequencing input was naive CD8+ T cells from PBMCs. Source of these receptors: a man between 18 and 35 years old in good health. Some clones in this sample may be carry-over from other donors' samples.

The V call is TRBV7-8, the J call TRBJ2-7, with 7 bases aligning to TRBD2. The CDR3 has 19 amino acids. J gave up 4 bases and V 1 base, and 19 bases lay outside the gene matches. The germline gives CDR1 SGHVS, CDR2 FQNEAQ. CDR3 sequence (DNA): TGTGCCAGCAGCTTAGTCGATATCGGGGGAGGGGAACCTTATTACGAGCAGTACTTC. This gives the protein CASSLVDIGGGEPYYEQYF.

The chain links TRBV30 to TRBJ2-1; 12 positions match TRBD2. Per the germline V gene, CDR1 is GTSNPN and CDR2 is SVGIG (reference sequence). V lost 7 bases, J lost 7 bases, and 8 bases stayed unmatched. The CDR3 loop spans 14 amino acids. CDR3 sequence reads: CASTIGTSGNEQFF. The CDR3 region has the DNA TGTGCCTCCACCATAGGGACTAGCGGGAATGAGCAGTTCTTC.

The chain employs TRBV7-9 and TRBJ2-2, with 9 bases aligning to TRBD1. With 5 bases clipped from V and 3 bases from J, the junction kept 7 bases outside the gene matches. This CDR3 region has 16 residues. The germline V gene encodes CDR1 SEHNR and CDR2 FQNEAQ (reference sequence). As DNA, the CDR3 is TGTGCCAGCAGCACGAGACAGGGGGATCACACCGGGGAGCTGTTTTTT. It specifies CASSTRQGDHTGELFF.

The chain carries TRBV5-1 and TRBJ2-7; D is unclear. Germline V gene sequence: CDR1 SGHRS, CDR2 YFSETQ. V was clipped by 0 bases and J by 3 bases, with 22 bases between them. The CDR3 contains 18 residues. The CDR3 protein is CASSLANRVMPNGYEQYF. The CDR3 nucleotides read TGCGCCAGCAGCTTGGCGAACCGGGTCATGCCGAATGGCTACGAGCAGTACTTC.

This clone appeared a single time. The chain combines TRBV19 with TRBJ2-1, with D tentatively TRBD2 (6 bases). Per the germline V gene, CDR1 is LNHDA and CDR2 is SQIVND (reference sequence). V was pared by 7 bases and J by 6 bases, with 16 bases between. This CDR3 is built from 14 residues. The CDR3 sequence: CASKQGGASNEQFF. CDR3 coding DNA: TGTGCCAGTAAGCAAGGCGGGGCATCCAATGAGCAGTTCTTC.

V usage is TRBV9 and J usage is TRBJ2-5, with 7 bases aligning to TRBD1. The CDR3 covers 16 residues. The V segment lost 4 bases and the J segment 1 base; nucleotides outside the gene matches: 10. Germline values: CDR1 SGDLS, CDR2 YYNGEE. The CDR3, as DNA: TGTGCCAGCAGCCTCACCCGGGACAGCTTCCAAGAGACCCAGTACTTC. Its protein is CASSLTRDSFQETQYF.

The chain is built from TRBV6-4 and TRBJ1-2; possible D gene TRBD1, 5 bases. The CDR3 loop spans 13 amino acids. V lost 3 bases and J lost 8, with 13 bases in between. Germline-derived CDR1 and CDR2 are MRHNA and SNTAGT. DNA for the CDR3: TGTGCCAGCAGTGAATCAGAGGGGATCGGCTACACCTTC. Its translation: CASSESEGIGYTF.

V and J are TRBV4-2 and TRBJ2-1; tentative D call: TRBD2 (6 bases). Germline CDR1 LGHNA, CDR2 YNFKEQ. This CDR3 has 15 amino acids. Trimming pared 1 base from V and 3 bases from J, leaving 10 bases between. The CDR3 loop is CASSQAGVIYNEQFF. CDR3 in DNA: TGTGCCAGCAGCCAAGCGGGAGTAATCTACAATGAGCAGTTCTTC.

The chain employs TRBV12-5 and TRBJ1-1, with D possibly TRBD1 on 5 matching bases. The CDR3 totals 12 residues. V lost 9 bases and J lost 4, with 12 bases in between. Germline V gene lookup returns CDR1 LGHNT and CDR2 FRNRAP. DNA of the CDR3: TGTGCTAGCTCCTTGGGGGTCACTGAAGCTTTCTTT. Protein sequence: CASSLGVTEAFF.

This chain's CDR3 is CAIQPTHSYNEQFF. In DNA form, the CDR3 reads TGTGCCATACAGCCCACTCACTCCTACAATGAGCAGTTCTTC. The chain has TRBV10-3 and TRBJ2-1, with no clear D. V lost 9 bases, J lost 0 bases, and 12 bases lay in between. Germline V gene lookup returns CDR1 ENHRY and CDR2 SYGVKD. CDR3 length: 14 amino acids.

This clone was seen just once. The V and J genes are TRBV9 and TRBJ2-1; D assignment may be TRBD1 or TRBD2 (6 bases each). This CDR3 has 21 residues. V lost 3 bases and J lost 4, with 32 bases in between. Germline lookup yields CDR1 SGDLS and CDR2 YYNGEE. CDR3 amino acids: CASSAYEGRDIVQRDYNEQFF. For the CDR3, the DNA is TGTGCCAGCAGCGCATATGAGGGGCGGGACATAGTCCAAAGAGATTACAATGAGCAGTTCTTC. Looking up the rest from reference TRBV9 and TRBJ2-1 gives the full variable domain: DSGVTQTPKHLITATGQRVTLRCSPRSGDLSVYWYQQSLDQGLQFLIQYYNGEERAKGNILERFSAQQFPDLHSELNLSSLELGDSALYFCASSAYEGRDIVQRDYNEQFFGPGTRLTVL.

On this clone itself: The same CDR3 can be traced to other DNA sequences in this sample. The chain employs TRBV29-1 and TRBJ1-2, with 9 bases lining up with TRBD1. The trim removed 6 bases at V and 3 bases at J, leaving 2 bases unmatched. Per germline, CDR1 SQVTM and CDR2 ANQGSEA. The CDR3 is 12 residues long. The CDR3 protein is CSVRTGDYGYTF. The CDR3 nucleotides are TGCAGCGTCCGGACAGGGGACTATGGCTACACCTTC.

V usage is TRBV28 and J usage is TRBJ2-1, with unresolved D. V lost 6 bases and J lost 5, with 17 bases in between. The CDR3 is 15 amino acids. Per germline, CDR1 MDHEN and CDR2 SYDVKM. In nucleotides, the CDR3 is TGTGCCAGCAGCGCCCCAGGAGAAATTCACAATGAGCAGTTCTTC. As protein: CASSAPGEIHNEQFF. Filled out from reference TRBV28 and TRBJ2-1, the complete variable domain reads DVKVTQSSRYLVKRTGEKVFLECVQDMDHENMFWYRQDPGLGLRLIYFSYDVKMKEKGDIPEGYSVSREKKERFSLILESASTNQTSMYLCASSAPGEIHNEQFFGPGTRLTVL.

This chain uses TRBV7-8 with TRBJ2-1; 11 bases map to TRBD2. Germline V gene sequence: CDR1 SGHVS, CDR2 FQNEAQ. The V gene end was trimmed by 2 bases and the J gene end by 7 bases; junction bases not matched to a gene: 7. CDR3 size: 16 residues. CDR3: CASSLYLAGGGNEQFF. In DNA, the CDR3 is TGTGCCAGCAGCTTATACCTAGCGGGAGGAGGGAATGAGCAGTTCTTC. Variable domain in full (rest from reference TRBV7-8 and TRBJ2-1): GAGVSQSPRYKVAKRGQDVALRCDPISGHVSLFWYQQALGQGPEFLTYFQNEAQLDKSGLPSDRFFAERPEGSVSTLKIQRTQQEDSAVYLCASSLYLAGGGNEQFFGPGTRLTVL.

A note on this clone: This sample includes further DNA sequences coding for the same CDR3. CDR3 sequence (DNA): TGCAGCGTTGAACGGGGCACGACTGAAGCTTTCTTT. Its protein is CSVERGTTEAFF. This rearrangement joins TRBV29-1 to TRBJ1-1; D might be TRBD1 (5 bases). CDR3 length: 12 amino acids. V was pared by 2 bases and J by 5 bases, with 9 bases between. From germline, CDR1 is SQVTM and CDR2 ANQGSEA.

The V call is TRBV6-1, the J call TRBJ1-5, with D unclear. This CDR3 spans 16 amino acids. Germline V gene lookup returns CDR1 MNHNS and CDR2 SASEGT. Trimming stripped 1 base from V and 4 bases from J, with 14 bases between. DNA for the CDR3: TGTGCCAGCAGTGAAGAAGCCCTCGGGCTGAATCAGCCCCAGCATTTT. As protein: CASSEEALGLNQPQHF.

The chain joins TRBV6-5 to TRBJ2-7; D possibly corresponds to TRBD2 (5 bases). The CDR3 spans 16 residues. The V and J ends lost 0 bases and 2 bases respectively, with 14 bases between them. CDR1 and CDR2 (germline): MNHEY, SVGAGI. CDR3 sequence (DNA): TGTGCCAGCAGTTACTCCGCGGGCCAAACCCCCTACGAGCAGTACTTC. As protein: CASSYSAGQTPYEQYF.